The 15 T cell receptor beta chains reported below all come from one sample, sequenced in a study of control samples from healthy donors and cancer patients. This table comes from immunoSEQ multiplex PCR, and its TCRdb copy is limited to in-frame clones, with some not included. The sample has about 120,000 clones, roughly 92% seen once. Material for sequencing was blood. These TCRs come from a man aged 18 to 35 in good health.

CDR3 in DNA: TGTGCCAGCACCACCCAGAGAGGGGACTACAATGAGCAGTTCTTC. This sequence encodes CASTTQRGDYNEQFF. The chain recombines TRBV6-6 with TRBJ2-1; D possibly uses TRBD1 or TRBD2 (5 bases each). V dropped 7 bases and J dropped 3 bases, with 16 bases sitting between them. The CDR3 totals 15 residues. CDR1 is MNHNY and CDR2 is SVGAGI in the germline V gene (reference sequence).

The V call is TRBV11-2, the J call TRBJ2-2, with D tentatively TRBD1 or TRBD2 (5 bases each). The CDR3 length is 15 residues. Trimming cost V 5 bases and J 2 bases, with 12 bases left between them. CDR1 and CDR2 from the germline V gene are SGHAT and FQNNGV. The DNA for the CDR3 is TGTGCCAGCAGCCCCACTCGGGGCAACACCGGGGAGCTGTTTTTT. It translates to CASSPTRGNTGELFF.

Here the CDR3 reads CASSSTPGAEAFF. CDR3 nucleotide sequence: TGTGCCAGCAGCTCCACGCCAGGGGCTGAAGCTTTCTTT. The chain recombines TRBV13 with TRBJ1-1, with D possibly TRBD1 on 6 matching bases. Trimming left V 4 bases short and J 6 bases short, with 12 bases between. Germline CDR1 is PRHDT and CDR2 is FYEKMQ (reference sequence). The CDR3 extends over 13 amino acids.

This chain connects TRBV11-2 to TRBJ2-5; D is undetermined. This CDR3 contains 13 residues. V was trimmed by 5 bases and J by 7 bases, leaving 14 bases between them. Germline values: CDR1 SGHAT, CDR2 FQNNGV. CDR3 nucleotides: TGTGCCAGCAGCCCTTTAGTCATGTGGACCCAGTACTTC. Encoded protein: CASSPLVMWTQYF.

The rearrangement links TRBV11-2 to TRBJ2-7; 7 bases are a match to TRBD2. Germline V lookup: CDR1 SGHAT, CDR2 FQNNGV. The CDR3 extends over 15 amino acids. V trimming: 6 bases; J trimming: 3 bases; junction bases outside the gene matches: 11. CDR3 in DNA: TGTGCCAGCAGTTCCCAGCGGGGATCAGTCTACGAGCAGTACTTC. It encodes CASSSQRGSVYEQYF.

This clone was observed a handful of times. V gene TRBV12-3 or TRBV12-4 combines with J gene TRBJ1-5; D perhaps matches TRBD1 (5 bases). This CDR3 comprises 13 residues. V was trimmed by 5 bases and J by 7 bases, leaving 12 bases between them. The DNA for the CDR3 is TGTGCCAGCAGTCCTTCGGGGGGGCAGCCCCAGCATTTT. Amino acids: CASSPSGGQPQHF.

CDR3 in amino acids: CASSPDRFSSGNTIYF. CDR3 bases: TGTGCCAGCTCACCGGACAGGTTCTCCTCTGGAAACACCATATATTTT. J is TRBJ1-3 and V is TRBV18, with 7 bases fitting TRBD1. The V gene's germline CDR1 is KGHSH and CDR2 LQKENI. The V and J ends lost 3 bases and 0 bases, in that order; junction bases with no gene match: 5. The length of the CDR3 is 16 residues.

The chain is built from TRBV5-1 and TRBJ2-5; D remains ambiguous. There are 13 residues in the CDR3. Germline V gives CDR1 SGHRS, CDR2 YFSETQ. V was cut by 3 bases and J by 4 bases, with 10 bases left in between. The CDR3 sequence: CASSSPVAETQYF. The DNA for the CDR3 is TGCGCCAGCAGCTCCCCGGTGGCAGAGACCCAGTACTTC. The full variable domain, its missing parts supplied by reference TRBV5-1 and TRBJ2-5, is KAGVTQTPRYLIKTRGQQVTLSCSPISGHRSVSWYQQTPGQGLQFLFEYFSETQRNKGNFPGRFSGRQFSNSRSEMNVSTLELGDSALYLCASSSPVAETQYFGPGTRLLVL.

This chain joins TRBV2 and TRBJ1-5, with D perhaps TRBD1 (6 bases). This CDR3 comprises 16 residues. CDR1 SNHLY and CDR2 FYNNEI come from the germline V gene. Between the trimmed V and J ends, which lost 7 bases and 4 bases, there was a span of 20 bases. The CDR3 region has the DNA TGTGCCAGCAAACTGGACAGCTCCATCAAAAATCAGCCCCAGCATTTT. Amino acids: CASKLDSSIKNQPQHF.

The CDR3 sequence: CASSVDGAGYYEQYF. As DNA, the CDR3 is TGTGCCAGCAGCGTAGATGGTGCGGGTTACTACGAGCAGTACTTC. J is TRBJ2-7 and V is TRBV9; the D gene is possibly TRBD2 (5 bases). The CDR3 runs 15 residues. Germline V lookup: CDR1 SGDLS, CDR2 YYNGEE. Deletions cut 0 bases from V and 3 bases from J, with 13 bases between.

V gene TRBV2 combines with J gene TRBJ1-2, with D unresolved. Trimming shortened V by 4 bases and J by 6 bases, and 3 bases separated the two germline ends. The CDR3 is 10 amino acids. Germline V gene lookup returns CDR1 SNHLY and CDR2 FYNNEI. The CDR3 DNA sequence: TGTGCCAGCAGTGTTGATGGCTACACCTTC. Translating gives CASSVDGYTF. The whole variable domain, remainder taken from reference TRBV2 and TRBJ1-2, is EPEVTQTPSHQVTQMGQEVILRCVPISNHLYFYWYRQILGQKVEFLVSFYNNEISEKSEIFDDQFSVERPDGSNFTLKIRSTKLEDSAMYFCASSVDGYTFGSGTRLTVV.

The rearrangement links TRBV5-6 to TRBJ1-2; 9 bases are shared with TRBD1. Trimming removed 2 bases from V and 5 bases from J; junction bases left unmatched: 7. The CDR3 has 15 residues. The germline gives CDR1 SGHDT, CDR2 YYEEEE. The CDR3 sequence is CASSLPGQGAYGYTF. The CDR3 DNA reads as TGTGCCAGCAGCTTACCGGGACAGGGAGCGTATGGCTACACCTTC.

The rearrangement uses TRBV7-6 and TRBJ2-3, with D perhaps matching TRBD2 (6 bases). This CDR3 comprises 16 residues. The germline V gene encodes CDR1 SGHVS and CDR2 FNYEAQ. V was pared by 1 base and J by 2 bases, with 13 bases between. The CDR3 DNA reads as TGTGCCAGCAGCTTAGTATCGGGGGTAAACACAGATACGCAGTATTTT. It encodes CASSLVSGVNTDTQYF.

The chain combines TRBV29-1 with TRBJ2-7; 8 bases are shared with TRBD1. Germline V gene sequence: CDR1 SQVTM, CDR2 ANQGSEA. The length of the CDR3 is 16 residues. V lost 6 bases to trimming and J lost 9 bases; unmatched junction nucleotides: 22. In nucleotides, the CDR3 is TGCAGCGTCCCTACCACCTCCGGGACAGGCGATACGGGGCAGTACTTC. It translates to CSVPTTSGTGDTGQYF.

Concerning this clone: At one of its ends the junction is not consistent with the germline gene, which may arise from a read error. In DNA, the CDR3 is TGTGCCAGCAGTTACCGGATGAGGGACCAAGATACCCAGTACTTC. Amino acids: CASSYRMRDQDTQYF. The chain joins TRBV2 to TRBJ2-5; either TRBD1 or TRBD2 may fit D (5 bases each). CDR1 and CDR2 (germline): SNHLY, FYNNEI. The CDR3 extends over 15 amino acids.